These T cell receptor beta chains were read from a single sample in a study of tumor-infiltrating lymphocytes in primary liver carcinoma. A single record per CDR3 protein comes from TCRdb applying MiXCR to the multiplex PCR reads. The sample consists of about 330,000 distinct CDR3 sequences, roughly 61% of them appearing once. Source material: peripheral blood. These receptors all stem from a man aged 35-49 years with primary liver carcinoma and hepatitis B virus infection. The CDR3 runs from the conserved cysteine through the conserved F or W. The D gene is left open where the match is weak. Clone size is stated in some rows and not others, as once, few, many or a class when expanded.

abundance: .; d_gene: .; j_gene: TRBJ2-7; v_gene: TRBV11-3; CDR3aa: CTSSLVKLASYEQYF; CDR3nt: TGTACCAGCAGCTTAGTGAAACTAGCTTCCTACGAGCAGTACTTC
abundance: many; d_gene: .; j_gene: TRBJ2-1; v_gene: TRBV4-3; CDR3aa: CASSQARQGRNEQFF; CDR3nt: TGCGCCAGCAGCCAAGCTCGGCAGGGCCGCAATGAGCAGTTCTTC
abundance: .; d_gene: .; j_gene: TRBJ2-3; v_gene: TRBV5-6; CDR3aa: CTSSLDQGDTQYF; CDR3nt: TGTACGAGCAGCTTGGATCAGGGTGATACGCAGTATTTT
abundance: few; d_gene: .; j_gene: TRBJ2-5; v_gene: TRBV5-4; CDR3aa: CASSLPGRSSETQYF; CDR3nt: TGTGCCAGCAGCTTACCGGGGCGAAGCTCCGAGACCCAGTACTTC
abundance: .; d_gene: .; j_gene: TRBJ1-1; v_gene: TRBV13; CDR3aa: CASSFSVYTGEMGKNTEAFF; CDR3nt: TGTGCCAGCAGCTTCTCAGTTTATACGGGGGAAATGGGAAAGAACACTGAAGCTTTCTTT
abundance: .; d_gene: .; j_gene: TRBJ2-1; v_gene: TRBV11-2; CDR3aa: CVSSLRSSYDERFF; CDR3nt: TGTGTCAGCAGTTTAAGGAGCTCCTACGATGAGCGGTTCTTC
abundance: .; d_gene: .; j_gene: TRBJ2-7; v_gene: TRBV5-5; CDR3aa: CASSSASRQSYEQYF; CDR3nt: TGTGCCAGCAGCTCGGCCAGTCGCCAGTCCTACGAGCAGTACTTC
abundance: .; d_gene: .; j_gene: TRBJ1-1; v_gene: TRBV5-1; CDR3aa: CASSLYPTENTEAFF; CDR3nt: TGCGCCAGCAGCTTGTACCCGACGGAGAACACTGAAGCTTTCTTT
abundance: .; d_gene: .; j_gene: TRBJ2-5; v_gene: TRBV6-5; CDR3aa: CASSYLRVGETQYF; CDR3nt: TGTGCCAGCAGTTATTTGCGAGTAGGGGAGACCCAGTACTTC
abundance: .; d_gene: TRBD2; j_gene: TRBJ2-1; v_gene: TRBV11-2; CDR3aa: CASSSIWTSTNNERFF; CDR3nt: TGTGCCAGTAGCTCGATCTGGACTAGCACTAACAATGAGCGGTTCTTT
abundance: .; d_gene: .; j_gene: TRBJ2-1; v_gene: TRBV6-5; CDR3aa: CASSKGQEEGKFF; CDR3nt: TGTGCCAGCAGTAAAGGACAAGAGGAGGGGAAGTTCTTC